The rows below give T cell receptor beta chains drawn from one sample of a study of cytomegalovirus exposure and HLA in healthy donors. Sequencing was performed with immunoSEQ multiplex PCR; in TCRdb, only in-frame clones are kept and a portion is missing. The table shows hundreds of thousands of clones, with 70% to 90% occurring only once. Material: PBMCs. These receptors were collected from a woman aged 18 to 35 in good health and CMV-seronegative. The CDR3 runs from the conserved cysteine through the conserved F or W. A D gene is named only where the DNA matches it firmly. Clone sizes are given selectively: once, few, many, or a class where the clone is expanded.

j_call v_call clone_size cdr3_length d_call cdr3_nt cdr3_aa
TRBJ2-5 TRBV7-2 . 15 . TGTGCCAGCAGCTCAGGTTCCGGGGGTGCAGAGACCCAGTACTTC CASSSGSGGAETQYF
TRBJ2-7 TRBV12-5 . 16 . TGTGCTAGTGGTTTGGTACAGGTCGGCCCGTCCCACGAGCAGTACTTC CASGLVQVGPSHEQYF
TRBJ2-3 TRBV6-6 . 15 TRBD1 TGTGCCAGCAGCCACACAGGGGGCTGGGGGGATACGCAGTATTTT CASSHTGGWGDTQYF
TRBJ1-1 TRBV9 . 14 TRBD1 TGTGCCAGCAGCGCGACCCTGACAGGGACCGAAGCTTTCTTT CASSATLTGTEAFF
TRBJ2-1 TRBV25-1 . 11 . TGTGCCAGCAACACCGCCAATGAGCAGTTCTTC CASNTANEQFF
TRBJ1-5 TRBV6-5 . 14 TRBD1 TGTGCCACCTCTAGCTCAGGGGGAGGTCAGCCCCAGCATTTT CATSSSGGGQPQHF
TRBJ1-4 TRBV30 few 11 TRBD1 TGTGCCTGGGAAACAGGGGGAGGACTGTTTTTT CAWETGGGLFF
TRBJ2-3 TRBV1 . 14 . TGCACCAGCAGCCCCGGGACTAGCACAGATACGCAGTATTTT CTSSPGTSTDTQYF
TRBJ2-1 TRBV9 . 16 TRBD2 TGTGCCAGCAGCGTAGGGGCGAGCGGGAGGCACAATGAGCAGTTCTTC CASSVGASGRHNEQFF
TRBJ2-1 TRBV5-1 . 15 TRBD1 TGCGCCAGCAGAGGAGGACAGGGGCTTCACAATGAGCAGTTCTTC CASRGGQGLHNEQFF
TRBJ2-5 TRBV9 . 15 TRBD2 TGTGCCAGCAGCGCAACTAGCGGGAGAGGGGAGACCCAGTACTTC CASSATSGRGETQYF
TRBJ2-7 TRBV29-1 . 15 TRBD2 TGCAGCGTGCGGGCCCAACTAGCGGGTGATTACGAGCAGTACTTC CSVRAQLAGDYEQYF